One and the same sample provided the 3 T cell receptor beta chains below, sequenced in a study of blood T cell repertoires in COVID-19 (dated by TCRdb to the early 2020s). Library method: the immunoSEQ multiplex PCR assay. The table comes from immuneACCESS by way of TCRdb, which keeps in-frame sequences with V and J called. Part of the clones is missing from these tables; in studies checked, under half for an unresolved V gene and the rest for unknown reasons. The sample table lists fewer than 200,000 clones, approximately 83% of them with a count of one. The ten largest clones capture about a tenth of the sample. Sequencing input: peripheral blood. The receptors stem from a man aged 70-80 years with active or convalescent COVID-19.

DNA for the CDR3: TGTGCCAGCAGCCAATTGACTCGGGAGCAGTACTTC. This gives the protein CASSQLTREQYF. This chain links TRBV3-1 (or the pseudogene TRBV3-2) with TRBJ2-7; D is unresolved. Per the germline V gene, CDR1 is LGHDT and CDR2 is YNNKEL (reference sequence). This CDR3 comprises 12 residues. Trimming pared 2 bases from V and 7 bases from J, leaving 9 bases between.

The chain carries TRBV7-8 and TRBJ1-1; 11 nucleotides agree with TRBD1. This CDR3 has 17 amino acids. V was pared by 1 base and J by 1 base, with 5 bases of the junction left unmatched. The germline V gene encodes CDR1 SGHVS and CDR2 FQNEAQ. The CDR3 DNA reads TGTGCCAGCAGCTTAGTTGGGACAGGGGGAGCGAACACTGAAGCTTTCTTT. The encoded protein is CASSLVGTGGANTEAFF.

The chain is built from TRBV12-3 or TRBV12-4 and TRBJ1-2; D is uncertain. V lost 3 bases to trimming and J lost 2 bases, with 7 bases between them. The CDR3 sequence is 13 residues long. The CDR3 region has the DNA TGTGCCAGCAGTTTCAACAACAACTATGGCTACACCTTC. Translated: CASSFNNNYGYTF.